Listed here are 26 T cell receptor beta chains from one sample, sequenced in a study of blood T cell repertoires in COVID-19 (dated by TCRdb to 2020 to 2021). Library construction relied on the immunoSEQ multiplex PCR assay. The source is immuneACCESS, and TCRdb retained only in-frame sequences with V and J called. Part of the clones is not carried over; for the studies checked, unresolved V genes explain less than half of this, and the remainder is unexplained. For this sample there are about 350,000 clones; about 90% appear just once. Jointly, the top ten make up less than 3.5% of the sample. Sequencing used peripheral blood. The receptors here all came from a woman aged 18-29 years who had recovered from COVID-19.

The chain recombines TRBV11-3 with TRBJ2-2; the match to TRBD2 covers 12 bases. This CDR3 region has 16 residues. The J segment lost 2 bases and the V segment lost 5 bases, leaving 3 bases of the junction unmatched. Looked up from germline, CDR1 is SGHNT and CDR2 is YENEEA. CDR3 nucleotide sequence: TGTGCCAGCAGCCCGGGACTAGCGGGTAACACCGGGGAGCTGTTTTTT. It translates to CASSPGLAGNTGELFF.

V is TRBV7-9 and J is TRBJ1-3, with 9 bases fitting TRBD1. Germline trimming cut 5 bases from V and 1 base from J; bases unmatched to any gene: 12. The CDR3 has 18 residues. The V gene's germline CDR1 is SEHNR and CDR2 FQNEAQ (reference sequence). The CDR3 is CASSIPRGQGSSGNTIYF. The CDR3 region has the DNA TGTGCCAGCAGCATCCCACGGGGACAGGGTTCTTCTGGAAACACCATATATTTT.

In its sample, this clone was seen once. The rearrangement links TRBV4-3 to TRBJ1-2; 8 bases are shared with TRBD1. CDR1 is LGHNA and CDR2 is YSLEER in the germline V gene. This CDR3 spans 16 amino acids. V dropped 0 bases and J dropped 5; count of bases not matched to a gene: 8. CDR3 bases: TGCGCCAGCAGCCAAGAGCAGCACAGGGGGAGGTATGGCTACACCTTC. It specifies CASSQEQHRGRYGYTF.

The J gene is TRBJ2-1, the V gene TRBV29-1; 9 nucleotides align to TRBD2. CDR1 SQVTM and CDR2 ANQGSEA come from the germline V gene. The CDR3 totals 13 residues. V gave up 4 bases and J gave up 8 bases; unmatched junction bases: 6. CDR3 in DNA: TGCAGCGTTGTGGCTAGCGGGAATTATGAGCAGTTCTTC. This sequence encodes CSVVASGNYEQFF.

This clone was detected only once. This rearrangement joins TRBV27 to TRBJ1-6; D may be TRBD1 (5 bases). CDR3 size: 15 residues. CDR1 and CDR2 (germline): MNHEY, SMNVEV (reference sequence). Trimming shortened V by 6 bases and J by 5 bases, and 14 bases separated the two germline ends. The CDR3 nucleotides are TGTGCCAGCAGAAAGACAGCTAGGGATAATTCACCCCTCCACTTT. This codes for CASRKTARDNSPLHF.

The chain has TRBV5-1 and TRBJ2-1, with a weak D call TRBD1 (5 bases). From germline, CDR1 is SGHRS and CDR2 YFSETQ. Trimming cost V 4 bases and J 4 bases, with 9 bases left between them. CDR3 length: 13 residues. The CDR3 here is CASSADSYNEQFF. The DNA of the CDR3 is TGCGCCAGCAGCGCAGACAGTTACAATGAGCAGTTCTTC.

The rearrangement links TRBV30 to TRBJ2-1; 13 bases are shared with TRBD2. Germline V gene data show CDR1 as GTSNPN and CDR2 as SVGIG (reference sequence). CDR3 length: 14 residues. Losses at the gene ends were 5 bases for V and 8 bases for J; bases not matched to a gene: 6. The CDR3 nucleotides read TGTGCCTGGTCTACTAGCGGGAGGGCCTATGAGCAGTTCTTC. Protein: CAWSTSGRAYEQFF.

This sequence joins TRBV27 and TRBJ2-5; 7 bases are shared with TRBD2. The V and J ends lost 5 bases and 5 bases, in that order; junction bases with no gene match: 14. The CDR3 is 16 residues long. Germline CDR1 MNHEY, CDR2 SMNVEV (reference sequence). The CDR3 sequence: CASSPIGGRAGETQYF. CDR3 nucleotides: TGTGCCAGCAGTCCAATCGGGGGGAGGGCCGGCGAGACCCAGTACTTC.

The chain links TRBV5-1 to TRBJ2-5; 14 nucleotides agree with TRBD2. Germline-derived CDR1 and CDR2 are SGHRS and YFSETQ. The trim removed 4 bases at V and 4 bases at J, leaving 3 bases unmatched. This CDR3 has 15 amino acids. DNA of the CDR3: TGCGCCAGCAGCCAGGGACTAGCGGGAGTAGAGACCCAGTACTTC. Its translation: CASSQGLAGVETQYF.

The V and J genes are TRBV28 and TRBJ1-2; D gene ambiguous. The CDR3 is 12 residues long. The ends were cut back, 5 bases at V and 1 base at J, with 5 bases in the middle. Germline V lookup: CDR1 MDHEN, CDR2 SYDVKM. CDR3 in DNA: TGTGCCAGCAGTCGCAGTAACTATGGCTACACCTTC. Amino acid sequence: CASSRSNYGYTF.

This clone has just a few counts. This chain links TRBV6-5 with TRBJ1-5, with D unclear. The CDR3 totals 14 residues. Germline assignment: CDR1 MNHEY and CDR2 SVGAGI. Trimming stripped 7 bases from V and 1 base from J, with 11 bases between. The CDR3 DNA is TGTGCCAGCAAAAGAGTCTCCAGCAATCAGCCCCAGCATTTT. Residues: CASKRVSSNQPQHF.

The CDR3 protein is CASSLTSGGLGSNTEAFF. The CDR3 DNA reads TGTGCCAGCAGCTTAACCTCAGGGGGCCTGGGGTCGAACACTGAAGCTTTCTTT. The chain employs TRBV7-9 and TRBJ1-1; TRBD1 matches at 8 bases. Looked up from germline, CDR1 is SEHNR and CDR2 is FQNEAQ (reference sequence). The CDR3 has 18 residues. With V trimmed by 2 bases and J by 1 base, 12 bases remained unmatched.

The chain links TRBV4-1 to TRBJ2-1; 7 positions match TRBD2. V lost 0 bases, J lost 10 bases, and 3 bases stayed unmatched. Germline loops: CDR1 MGHRA, CDR2 YSYEKL. The CDR3 is 13 amino acids. CDR3 region: CASSQDTGLEQFF. CDR3 in DNA: TGCGCCAGCAGCCAAGATACGGGACTAGAGCAGTTCTTC.

This clone was recorded a few times. This chain uses TRBV19 with TRBJ1-2, with D perhaps TRBD1 (6 bases). The CDR3 is 16 amino acids. Germline V CDR1 and CDR2: LNHDA, SQIVND (reference sequence). V lost 3 bases to trimming and J lost 4 bases, with 18 bases between them. The CDR3 region has the DNA TGTGCCAGTAGTATTCTCTTCCGGGACATACTCTATGGCTACACCTTC. Amino acids: CASSILFRDILYGYTF.

This chain uses TRBV9 with TRBJ2-3, with D perhaps TRBD1 (6 bases). V gave up 3 bases and J gave up 6 bases, with 11 bases separating them. CDR3 length equals 13 residues. Germline CDR1 is SGDLS and CDR2 is YYNGEE. The CDR3 bases are TGTGCCAGCAGCGGAGGGGGTGGGGATACGCAGTATTTT. It specifies CASSGGGGDTQYF.

The chain couples TRBV7-9 to TRBJ2-2, with 8 positions matching TRBD1. The V and J ends lost 0 bases and 4 bases, in that order; junction bases with no gene match: 7. Germline V gene lookup returns CDR1 SEHNR and CDR2 FQNEAQ (reference sequence). This CDR3 has 17 residues. The CDR3 spells CASSLAVGQGFTGELFF. CDR3 coding DNA: TGTGCCAGCAGCTTAGCGGTAGGACAGGGCTTCACCGGGGAGCTGTTTTTT.

The chain has TRBV10-2 and TRBJ1-1, with D maybe TRBD1 (6 bases). Germline V CDR1 and CDR2: WSHSY, SAAADI. The CDR3 is made up of 14 amino acids. V was shortened by 3 bases and J by 1 base, with 9 bases between the two germline ends. The CDR3 nucleotides read TGCGCCAGCAGTGATAGGACAGAGAACACTGAAGCTTTCTTT. This sequence encodes CASSDRTENTEAFF.

A single count supports this clone. This chain uses TRBV13 with TRBJ2-3; no reliable D call. CDR1 is PRHDT, CDR2 FYEKMQ, per germline (reference sequence). The CDR3 runs to 12 residues. Deletions cut 4 bases from V and 2 bases from J, with 4 bases between. For the CDR3, the DNA is TGTGCCAGCAGCTACTACACAGATACGCAGTATTTT. This translates into CASSYYTDTQYF.

The rearrangement links TRBV5-4 to TRBJ1-2; TRBD1 matches at 7 bases. V was pared by 3 bases and J by 4 bases, with 6 bases of the junction left unmatched. The V gene's germline CDR1 is SGHNT and CDR2 YYREEE (reference sequence). There are 14 residues in the CDR3. This chain's CDR3 is CASSSSGTVYGYTF. For the CDR3, the DNA is TGTGCCAGCAGCTCATCCGGGACAGTCTATGGCTACACCTTC.

J is TRBJ2-1 and V is TRBV11-3, with 12 nucleotides matching TRBD2. CDR3 size: 16 residues. V was pared by 5 bases and J by 9 bases, with 11 bases of the junction left unmatched. From germline, CDR1 is SGHNT and CDR2 YENEEA. The CDR3 nucleotides are TGTGCCAGCAGCCTCCGGACTAGCGGGGCCCGCGGTGAGCAGTTCTTC. Translating it yields CASSLRTSGARGEQFF.

For this clone: The same CDR3 also results from other DNA sequences found in this sample. The chain uses TRBV7-8 and TRBJ2-7; TRBD2 matches 11 bases. The CDR3 sequence is 15 residues long. Looked up from germline, CDR1 is SGHVS and CDR2 is FQNEAQ. With V trimmed by 3 bases and J by 2 bases, 3 bases remained unmatched. CDR3 in DNA: TGTGCCAGCAGCTTGGAACTAGCGGGAGCCTACGAGCAGTACGTC. It translates to CASSLELAGAYEQYV.

The rearrangement links TRBV5-6 to TRBJ2-1, with 8 bases lining up with TRBD1. The CDR3 is 16 amino acids. Germline CDR1 is SGHDT and CDR2 is YYEEEE. V gave up 4 bases and J gave up 4 bases; unmatched junction bases: 10. CDR3 sequence: CASSRWETGAYNEQFF. As DNA, the CDR3 is TGTGCCAGCAGCCGTTGGGAGACAGGGGCTTACAATGAGCAGTTCTTC.

V gene TRBV10-3 combines with J gene TRBJ2-3; 9 bases are a match to TRBD2. Trimming removed 7 bases from V and 1 base from J; junction bases left unmatched: 6. The CDR3 spans 15 residues. The germline CDR1 and CDR2 sequences are ENHRY and SYGVKD. DNA of the CDR3: TGTGCCATCACGACTAGCGGAACACGCACAGATACGCAGTATTTT. Translating it yields CAITTSGTRTDTQYF.

There are a few counts of this clone. V usage is TRBV30 and J usage is TRBJ1-5; TRBD1 agrees at 11 bases. Germline V gene data show CDR1 as GTSNPN and CDR2 as SVGIG (reference sequence). The CDR3 sequence is 15 residues long. Trimming at V came to 5 bases and at J to 5 bases, leaving 8 bases not matched to a gene. CDR3 sequence reads: CAWQIKGQGDQPQHF. The CDR3 DNA reads TGTGCCTGGCAGATCAAGGGACAGGGGGATCAGCCCCAGCATTTT.

The chain recombines TRBV9 with TRBJ2-1, with TRBD2 as a possible D gene (6 bases). Trimming took off 0 bases at V and 3 bases at J, with 10 bases between the two ends. The CDR3 has 15 residues. Per germline, CDR1 SGDLS and CDR2 YYNGEE. The CDR3 nucleotides are TGTGCCAGCAGCGTAGCGGGAGCCGACTACAATGAGCAGTTCTTC. It specifies CASSVAGADYNEQFF.

As DNA, the CDR3 is TGTGCCAGCAGCGTAGACAGCTATGGCTACACCTTC. Protein sequence: CASSVDSYGYTF. The V gene is TRBV9, the J gene TRBJ1-2, with D unclear. Germline CDR1 SGDLS, CDR2 YYNGEE. Trimming took off 0 bases at V and 4 bases at J, with 4 bases between the two ends. CDR3 length equals 12 residues.